What follows are 9 T cell receptor beta chains derived from one specimen sequenced in a study of T cells in Graves' hyperthyroidism and ophthalmopathy. RNA transcripts provided the source from which TCR beta CDR3 regions were amplified. First-round RT-PCR targeting the TCR CDR3 was performed with the HTBI primer set. TCRdb used MiXCR to reprocess the multiplex PCR reads, holding one entry per CDR3 protein. The data hold 390,000 or so distinct CDR3 sequences, with roughly 14% observed a single time. Sequences were obtained from blood. All receptors derive from a young man with Graves' ophthalmopathy.

In regard to this clonotype: A single base separates this from a much larger clone, so it may be a read error. The chain uses TRBV7-9 and TRBJ2-7; D remains ambiguous. Germline CDR1 reads SEHNR; CDR2 reads FQNEAQ (reference sequence). The CDR3 runs 14 residues. DNA of the CDR3: TGTGCCAGCAGCTTAGACGGCCAGCCCTACAAGCAGTACTTC. Its translation: CASSLDGQPYKQYF.

This clonotype was seen ten or more times. This chain uses TRBV7-3 with TRBJ2-4; the D gene is possibly TRBD1 (6 bases). Trimming left V 1 base short and J 11 bases short, with 9 bases between. CDR1 and CDR2 (germline): SGHTA, FQGTGA. The CDR3 has 12 amino acids. CDR3 sequence reads: CASSLIPGVQYF. Here the CDR3 DNA reads TGTGCCAGCAGCTTAATCCCAGGGGTTCAGTACTTC.

At least ten counts were recorded for this clonotype. This chain links TRBV30 with TRBJ1-1; D is perhaps TRBD1 (6 bases). CDR3 length: 12 amino acids. Trimming took off 5 bases at V and 5 bases at J, with 12 bases between the two ends. Germline V gives CDR1 GTSNPN, CDR2 SVGIG (reference sequence). CDR3 in amino acids: CAWDRKRTEAFF. CDR3 nucleotides: TGTGCCTGGGACAGGAAGAGGACTGAAGCTTTCTTT.

This clonotype was seen ten or more times. The genes are TRBV18 and TRBJ2-5, with D unclear. From germline, CDR1 is KGHSH and CDR2 LQKENI. V was pared by 0 bases and J by 4 bases, with 6 bases between. This CDR3 spans 13 amino acids. CDR3 in amino acids: CASSPPVGETQYF. DNA of the CDR3: TGTGCCAGCTCACCACCCGTAGGAGAGACCCAGTACTTC.

V usage is TRBV20-1 and J usage is TRBJ2-1, with TRBD2 matching 15 bases. Germline V lookup: CDR1 DFQATT, CDR2 SNEGSKA (reference sequence). This CDR3 comprises 18 residues. With V trimmed by 4 bases and J by 0 bases, 7 bases remained unmatched. The CDR3 DNA is TGCAGTGCTAACAGGATGGGACTAGCGGGAGGCTCCTACAATGAGCAGTTCTTC. As protein: CSANRMGLAGGSYNEQFF.

The sample holds many counts of this clonotype. The chain combines TRBV12-3 or TRBV12-4 with TRBJ1-5; 8 positions agree with TRBD1. The CDR3 totals 15 residues. J lost 6 bases, V lost 5 bases, and 9 bases had no gene match. CDR3 nucleotide sequence: TGTGCCAGCAGTCCGGGACAGGCAGACGGTCAGCCCCAGCATTTT. It is translated as CASSPGQADGQPQHF.

This clonotype has at least ten counts. The V gene is TRBV11-2, the J gene TRBJ1-2; D remains unclear. Germline V lookup: CDR1 SGHAT, CDR2 FQNNGV. The CDR3 contains 14 residues. Trimming left V 3 bases short and J 0 bases short, with 8 bases between. The CDR3 here is CASSFDIANYGYTF. CDR3 in DNA: TGTGCCAGCAGCTTCGATATAGCTAACTATGGCTACACCTTC.

Note on this clonotype: A much more abundant neighbour one base away suggests this may be a read error. This chain joins TRBV12-3 or TRBV12-4 and TRBJ1-2, with TRBD1 matching 7 bases. CDR3 size: 14 residues. The CDR3 protein is CGSRRQGLDYGYTF. The CDR3, as DNA: TGTGGCAGCAGGAGACAGGGTCTTGACTATGGCTACACCTTC.

Ten or more counts support this clonotype. CDR3 in amino acids: CATSRPGDTQPQHF. The CDR3 region has the DNA TGTGCCACCAGCCGCCCGGGGGATACTCAGCCCCAGCATTTT. The chain is built from TRBV15 and TRBJ1-5; TRBD1 might be the D (5 bases). This CDR3 spans 14 amino acids. Germline lookup yields CDR1 LNHNV and CDR2 YYDKDF (reference sequence). V dropped 5 bases and J dropped 6 bases, with 14 bases sitting between them.